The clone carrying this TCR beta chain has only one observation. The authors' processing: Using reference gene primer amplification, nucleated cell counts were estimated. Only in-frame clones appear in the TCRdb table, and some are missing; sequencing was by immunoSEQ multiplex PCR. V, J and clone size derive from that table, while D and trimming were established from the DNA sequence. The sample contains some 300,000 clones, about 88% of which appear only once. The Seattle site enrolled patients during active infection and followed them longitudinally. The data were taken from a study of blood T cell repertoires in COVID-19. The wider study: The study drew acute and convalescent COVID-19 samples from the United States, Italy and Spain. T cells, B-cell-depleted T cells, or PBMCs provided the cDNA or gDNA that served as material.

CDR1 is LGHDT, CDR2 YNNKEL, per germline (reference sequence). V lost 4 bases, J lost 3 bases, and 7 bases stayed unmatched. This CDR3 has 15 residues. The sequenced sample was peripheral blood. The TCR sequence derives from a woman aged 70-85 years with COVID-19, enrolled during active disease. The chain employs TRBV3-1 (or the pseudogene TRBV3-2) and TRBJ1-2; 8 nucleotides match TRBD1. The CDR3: CASSPGDRRHYGYTF. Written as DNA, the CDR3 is TGTGCCAGCAGCCCGGGGGACAGGCGTCACTATGGCTACACCTTC.